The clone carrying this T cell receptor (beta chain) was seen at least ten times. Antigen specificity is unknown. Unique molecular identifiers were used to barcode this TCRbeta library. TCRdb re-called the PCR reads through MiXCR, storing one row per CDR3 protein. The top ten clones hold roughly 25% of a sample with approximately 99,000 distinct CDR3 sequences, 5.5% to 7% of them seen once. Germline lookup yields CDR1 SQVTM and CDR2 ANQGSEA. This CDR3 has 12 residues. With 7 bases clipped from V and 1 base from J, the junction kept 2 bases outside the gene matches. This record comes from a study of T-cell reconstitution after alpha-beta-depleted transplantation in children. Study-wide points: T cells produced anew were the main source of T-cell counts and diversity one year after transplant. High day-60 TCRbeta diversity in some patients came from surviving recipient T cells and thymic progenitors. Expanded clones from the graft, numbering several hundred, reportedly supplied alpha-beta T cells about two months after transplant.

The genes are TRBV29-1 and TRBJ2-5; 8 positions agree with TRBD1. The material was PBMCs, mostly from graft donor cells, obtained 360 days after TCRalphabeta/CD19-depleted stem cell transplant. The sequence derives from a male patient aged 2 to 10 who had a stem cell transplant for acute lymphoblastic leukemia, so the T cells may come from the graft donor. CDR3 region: CSATGGQETQYF. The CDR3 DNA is TGCAGCGCCACAGGGGGCCAAGAGACCCAGTACTTC.